This T cell receptor beta chain was recovered during a study of cytomegalovirus exposure and HLA in healthy donors. Germline trimming cut 4 bases from V and 4 bases from J; bases unmatched to any gene: 16. This CDR3 comprises 18 residues. Germline assignment: CDR1 SGHAT and CDR2 FQNNGV. PCR primers comprised 60 Vbeta and 13 Jbeta primers. Produced via immunoSEQ multiplex PCR; TCRdb's table is partial and in-frame only. The data contain tens of thousands of clones, roughly 78% of them singletons. In this sample, this clone turned up once. What it binds is unknown. Overall study findings and caveats: Clonal expansion was found to be greater in HLA-associated TCR beta chains than in equally common others in a later analysis. Among TCR beta chains, those listed as cytomegalovirus-associated numbered under 200.

This receptor was identified in a man aged 30 to 39 in good health and CMV-seronegative. The rearrangement links TRBV11-2 to TRBJ2-3, with 8 positions matching TRBD2. The sample comprised PBMCs. The CDR3 sequence: CASSSPFFRGGESDTQYF. CDR3 DNA sequence: TGTGCCAGCAGCTCACCGTTCTTTCGGGGGGGCGAATCAGATACGCAGTATTTT.